Below are 18 T cell receptor beta chains sequenced from a single sample in a study of shared clonotypes between healthy human individuals. Generated by immunoSEQ multiplex PCR, the TCRdb table keeps only in-frame clones and is missing some. Among about 580,000 clones, about 98% were seen once, and the ten largest hold 0.3%. In the naive CD8 group, cells lacked CD45RO and were positively selected for CCR7, so terminally differentiated effector memory CD45RA+ cells were left out. The sequencing sample was made of naive CD8+ T cells sorted from blood. The receptors come from a man younger than 40 in good health.

This clone was recorded only once. The chain uses TRBV28 and TRBJ2-7; TRBD1 or TRBD2 may be the D gene (5 bases each). CDR1 and CDR2 (germline): MDHEN, SYDVKM. The V gene lost 1 base and the J gene lost 6 bases, with 7 bases spanning the gap. This CDR3 has 12 residues. The CDR3 protein is CASSLSGSEQYF. CDR3 sequence (DNA): TGTGCCAGCAGTTTATCAGGGAGCGAGCAGTACTTC.

The chain is built from TRBV28 and TRBJ2-7; 8 bases map to TRBD1. The J segment lost 3 bases and the V segment lost 4 bases, leaving 8 bases of the junction unmatched. Germline V CDR1 and CDR2: MDHEN, SYDVKM. This CDR3 region has 15 residues. The CDR3 DNA reads TGTGCCAGCAGTTCACGAGGGACAGGCAGCTACGAGCAGTACTTC. This codes for CASSSRGTGSYEQYF.

This rearrangement joins TRBV9 to TRBJ2-2; the D gene is possibly TRBD1 (6 bases). V shed 9 bases and J shed 6 bases, with 18 bases lying between them. Germline V gives CDR1 SGDLS, CDR2 YYNGEE. CDR3 length: 14 amino acids. CDR3 amino acids: CATPQRTEPGELFF. In DNA, the CDR3 is TGTGCCACACCCCAACGGACAGAGCCCGGGGAGCTGTTTTTT.

This chain joins TRBV7-9 and TRBJ1-1; 10 bases map to TRBD1. This CDR3 spans 18 amino acids. CDR1 is SEHNR, CDR2 FQNEAQ, per germline (reference sequence). Trimming at V came to 5 bases and at J to 0 bases, leaving 12 bases not matched to a gene. The CDR3 is CASSPRSDRGPMNTEAFF. CDR3 DNA sequence: TGTGCCAGCAGCCCGAGATCCGACAGGGGGCCAATGAACACTGAAGCTTTCTTT.

In DNA form, the CDR3 reads TGTGCCAGCAGCTTCCGGGGGAACACCGGGGAGCTGTTTTTT. Translating gives CASSFRGNTGELFF. The chain joins TRBV5-6 to TRBJ2-2, with D perhaps matching TRBD2 (5 bases). Trimming shortened V by 2 bases and J by 1 base, and 6 bases separated the two germline ends. Germline CDR1 SGHDT, CDR2 YYEEEE. CDR3 length: 14 amino acids.

The chain carries TRBV9 and TRBJ2-3; TRBD1 is a possible D gene (6 bases). Germline values: CDR1 SGDLS, CDR2 YYNGEE. CDR3 length: 13 residues. The germline V and J ends were trimmed by 0 bases and 6 bases, with 8 bases remaining between them. CDR3 in amino acids: CASSVEGEDTQYF. As DNA, the CDR3 is TGTGCCAGCAGCGTAGAGGGGGAGGATACGCAGTATTTT. The full variable domain, with the rest looked up from reference TRBV9 and TRBJ2-3, is DSGVTQTPKHLITATGQRVTLRCSPRSGDLSVYWYQQSLDQGLQFLIQYYNGEERAKGNILERFSAQQFPDLHSELNLSSLELGDSALYFCASSVEGEDTQYFGPGTRLTVL.

The rearrangement uses TRBV7-8 and TRBJ2-1, with TRBD2 matching over 13 bases. Germline-derived CDR1 and CDR2 are SGHVS and FQNEAQ. This CDR3 has 16 residues. Trimming at V came to 1 base and at J to 7 bases, leaving 4 bases not matched to a gene. The CDR3 loop is CASSLETSGRWNEQFF. Written as DNA, the CDR3 is TGTGCCAGCAGCTTAGAGACTAGCGGGAGGTGGAATGAGCAGTTCTTC.

This chain joins TRBV11-2 and TRBJ2-7, with D uncertain. V was pared by 7 bases and J by 5 bases, with 15 bases between. The CDR3 has 13 amino acids. Germline CDR1 is SGHAT and CDR2 is FQNNGV. For the CDR3, the DNA is TGTGCCAGCACACAGACGTTCAGCGACGAGCAGTACTTC. Translation: CASTQTFSDEQYF.

The chain joins TRBV2 to TRBJ2-1; D tentatively reads TRBD1 or TRBD2 (5 bases each). V was shortened by 8 bases and J by 7 bases, with 15 bases between the two germline ends. CDR1 and CDR2 from the germline V gene are SNHLY and FYNNEI. CDR3 length: 13 amino acids. This CDR3 reads CASEGRVGNEQFF. CDR3 nucleotides: TGTGCCAGCGAGGGCAGGGTGGGGAATGAGCAGTTCTTC.

The chain recombines TRBV27 with TRBJ1-5; D may be TRBD1 (5 bases). CDR1 and CDR2 from the germline V gene are MNHEY and SMNVEV (reference sequence). Trimming removed 1 base from V and 5 bases from J, with 18 bases in between. The CDR3 length is 17 residues. The CDR3 here is CASSLWGDPSQHQPQHF. Here the CDR3 DNA reads TGTGCCAGCAGTTTATGGGGGGACCCATCCCAACATCAGCCCCAGCATTTT.

The gene calls are TRBV2 and TRBJ2-5, with D unclear. The CDR3 length is 14 residues. Deletions cut 8 bases from V and 2 bases from J, with 15 bases between. The germline gives CDR1 SNHLY, CDR2 FYNNEI. CDR3 region: CASLARTPQETQYF. CDR3 coding DNA: TGTGCCAGCCTGGCCCGCACGCCTCAAGAGACCCAGTACTTC. Full variable domain (outside the CDR3, taken from reference TRBV2 and TRBJ2-5): EPEVTQTPSHQVTQMGQEVILRCVPISNHLYFYWYRQILGQKVEFLVSFYNNEISEKSEIFDDQFSVERPDGSNFTLKIRSTKLEDSAMYFCASLARTPQETQYFGPGTRLLVL.

This rearrangement joins TRBV14 to TRBJ2-7; no definite D call. Deletions cut 4 bases from V and 2 bases from J, with 6 bases between. The CDR3 runs 12 residues. The germline V gene has CDR1 SGHDN and CDR2 FVKESK. As DNA, the CDR3 is TGTGCCAGCAGCCGATCGACCTACGAGCAGTACTTC. Protein product: CASSRSTYEQYF.

V and J are TRBV5-4 and TRBJ2-7; TRBD1 matches at 7 bases. The CDR3 spans 13 residues. CDR1 is SGHNT and CDR2 is YYREEE in the germline V gene (reference sequence). The DNA of the CDR3 is TGTGCTGCGAAGGACAGGAGTATCGACGAGCAGTACTTC. This gives the protein CAAKDRSIDEQYF.

The V gene is TRBV10-3, the J gene TRBJ1-3; D remains ambiguous. Trimming stripped 3 bases from V and 0 bases from J, with 15 bases between. Germline CDR1 is ENHRY and CDR2 is SYGVKD. The length of the CDR3 is 17 residues. CDR3 DNA: TGTGCCATCAGTGAAAGTGGTCAGTCGAGCTCTGGAAACACCATATATTTT. Translation: CAISESGQSSSGNTIYF.

This chain joins TRBV29-1 and TRBJ2-1; 7 bases agree with TRBD1. Germline lookup yields CDR1 SQVTM and CDR2 ANQGSEA. The CDR3 is made up of 11 amino acids. CDR3 sequence (DNA): TGCACTGGGACAGTCTACAATGAGCAGTTCTTC. Translation: CTGTVYNEQFF.

The V and J genes are TRBV5-1 and TRBJ2-3; 7 positions agree with TRBD2. Germline V CDR1 and CDR2: SGHRS, YFSETQ. The J segment lost 3 bases and the V segment lost 0 bases, leaving 4 bases of the junction unmatched. The CDR3 spans 15 residues. The CDR3 sequence is CASSLGGSFTDTQYF. CDR3 DNA: TGCGCCAGCAGCTTGGGCGGGAGTTTTACAGATACGCAGTATTTT.

The V gene is TRBV5-6, the J gene TRBJ1-1, with D perhaps matching TRBD1 (5 bases). The germline V gene encodes CDR1 SGHDT and CDR2 YYEEEE. V dropped 2 bases and J dropped 0 bases, with 20 bases sitting between them. This CDR3 has 18 amino acids. CDR3 sequence (DNA): TGTGCCAGCAGCTTACCGGGACGGCCTGACTACATGAACACTGAAGCTTTCTTT. Encoded protein: CASSLPGRPDYMNTEAFF.

This chain links TRBV4-3 with TRBJ2-1; D may be TRBD1 or TRBD2 (5 bases each). The V gene lost 4 bases and the J gene lost 4 bases, with 11 bases spanning the gap. This CDR3 has 14 residues. In germline, CDR1 is LGHNA, CDR2 YSLEER. Here the CDR3 reads CASSPGQEYNEQFF. The CDR3 coding sequence is TGCGCCAGCAGCCCGGGGCAGGAATACAATGAGCAGTTCTTC.